The 15 T cell receptor beta chains in this list originate from one sample, sequenced in a study of T-cell memory formation after mild COVID-19 (TCRdb year 2021). The library was built by means of 5' RACE. Reads for this sample came from an Illumina NovaSeq 6000. TCRdb reworked the public reads: Q25 trimming with fastp, MiXCR clone assembly, productive beta chains retained. A single entry per CDR3 protein holds the most common genes and DNA from its merged rows. A total of approximately 240,000 distinct CDR3 sequences appear in this sample, less than 20% of them only once. The ten largest clonotypes hold 3.5% of the sample. The sequenced sample consisted of PBMCs or a T cell subset sorted from them (not recorded which). These receptors all come from a man aged 18-30 years who had mild COVID-19 (a few samples of this study predate the infection). The sample titles of this study are shuffled in the database, so cell type and time point are left out; the donor was told from shared clones.

The chain couples TRBV2 to TRBJ1-5; the D gene is possibly TRBD1 (6 bases). CDR1 is SNHLY and CDR2 is FYNNEI in the germline V gene. V shed 6 bases and J shed 5 bases, with 14 bases lying between them. This CDR3 is 14 amino acids long. For the CDR3, the DNA is TGTGCCAGCAGAGACAGGTTGGTCGATCAGCCCCAGCATTTT. Its protein is CASRDRLVDQPQHF.

There are a few counts of this clonotype. This chain links TRBV6-2 or TRBV6-3 with TRBJ1-2, with D hard to call. Germline CDR1 reads MNHEY; CDR2 reads SVGEGT. V shed 7 bases and J shed 4 bases, with 13 bases lying between them. The CDR3 totals 13 residues. The CDR3 sequence is CASTYGSFYGYTF. CDR3 in DNA: TGTGCCAGCACCTACGGGTCGTTCTATGGCTACACCTTC.

This clonotype was recorded a few times. This chain uses TRBV7-2 with TRBJ1-1; 8 bases are shared with TRBD1. The V and J ends lost 8 bases and 7 bases, in that order; junction bases with no gene match: 9. This CDR3 region has 13 residues. The V gene's germline CDR1 is SGHTA and CDR2 FQGNSA. CDR3 sequence: CASHLPGGYEAFF. In nucleotides, the CDR3 is TGTGCCAGCCACCTCCCAGGGGGCTATGAAGCTTTCTTT.

V is TRBV7-2 and J is TRBJ2-1; D ambiguous. Germline V gene lookup returns CDR1 SGHTA and CDR2 FQGNSA. V lost 1 base to trimming and J lost 7 bases, with 8 bases between them. The CDR3 length is 13 residues. CDR3 sequence reads: CASSLGRRNEQFF. DNA for the CDR3: TGTGCCAGCAGCTTAGGACGACGTAATGAGCAGTTCTTC.

The chain joins TRBV5-1 to TRBJ2-1, with 9 bases matching TRBD2. V gave up 7 bases and J gave up 4 bases; unmatched junction bases: 9. Germline V gives CDR1 SGHRS, CDR2 YFSETQ. The CDR3 consists of 15 residues. CDR3 sequence reads: CASRGAGGPYNEQFF. The CDR3 DNA reads TGCGCCAGCCGAGGGGCGGGGGGGCCTTACAATGAGCAGTTCTTC.

This clonotype occurred many times. The chain employs TRBV7-2 and TRBJ2-7; D is possibly TRBD2 (6 bases). The V and J ends lost 2 bases and 1 base respectively, with 12 bases between them. CDR1 is SGHTA and CDR2 is FQGNSA in the germline V gene. The CDR3 length is 15 residues. CDR3 in DNA: TGTGCCAGCAGCTTACAGGGAGGTCTATCCTACGAGCAGTACGTC. This encodes CASSLQGGLSYEQYV.

The table lists this clonotype with a few counts. The chain recombines TRBV7-2 with TRBJ2-1; 9 bases are shared with TRBD1. The germline V gene has CDR1 SGHTA and CDR2 FQGNSA. V lost 3 bases and J lost 8; bases outside the gene matches: 8. CDR3 size: 15 residues. The CDR3 DNA sequence: TGTGCCAGCAGCTTCTTCGGGACAGGGTATTATGAGCAGTTCTTC. Translation gives CASSFFGTGYYEQFF.

The chain combines TRBV29-1 with TRBJ2-7; a weak D match, TRBD1 (5 bases). Trimming stripped 3 bases from V and 6 bases from J, with 21 bases between. Germline-derived CDR1 and CDR2 are SQVTM and ANQGSEA. The CDR3 contains 15 residues. The CDR3 DNA reads as TGCAGCGTTGACCTTTGGGGCAGGTCGGAAAGCGAGCAGTACTTC. It specifies CSVDLWGRSESEQYF.

This clonotype was picked up a small number of times. The chain carries TRBV9 and TRBJ2-5, with D maybe TRBD2 (7 bases). The V end lost 4 bases, the J end lost 2 bases, and 15 bases lay between the germline ends. The V gene's germline CDR1 is SGDLS and CDR2 YYNGEE. The CDR3 length is 15 residues. In nucleotides, the CDR3 is TGTGCCAGCAGCCGAGGGGGGGGTCCTCAAGAGACCCAGTACTTC. This encodes CASSRGGGPQETQYF.

This clonotype has ten or more counts. The chain combines TRBV7-8 with TRBJ2-7; no clear D gene. Germline V gives CDR1 SGHVS, CDR2 FQNEAQ. V was trimmed by 5 bases and J by 3 bases, leaving 5 bases between them. This CDR3 has 11 residues. CDR3 sequence reads: CASSQHYEQYF. The CDR3 DNA is TGTGCCAGCAGCCAGCACTACGAGCAGTACTTC.

This sequence joins TRBV4-3 and TRBJ2-6; D is undetermined. In germline, CDR1 is LGHNA, CDR2 YSLEER. The length of the CDR3 is 18 residues. Trimming took off 0 bases at V and 2 bases at J, with 14 bases between the two ends. CDR3 nucleotide sequence: TGCGCCAGCAGCCAAGATCGGGTCAGGCGTACTGGGGCCAACGTCCTGACTTTC. This gives the protein CASSQDRVRRTGANVLTF.

This clonotype showed up just a few times. V is TRBV27 and J is TRBJ2-7; D unclear. Germline V gene sequence: CDR1 MNHEY, CDR2 SMNVEV (reference sequence). Trimming stripped 5 bases from V and 10 bases from J, with 18 bases between. This CDR3 has 13 residues. The CDR3: CASSAYPSVGQYF. As DNA, the CDR3 is TGTGCCAGCAGTGCCTACCCCTCGGTGGGACAGTACTTC.

This clonotype showed up many times. The chain combines TRBV24-1 with TRBJ2-1, with D perhaps TRBD1 (6 bases). V lost 6 bases and J 5 bases, leaving 13 bases between the germline ends. The germline V gene has CDR1 KGHDR and CDR2 SFDVKD. The CDR3 has 14 amino acids. The CDR3 is CATSLDRMDNEQFF. The CDR3 DNA reads as TGTGCCACCAGTTTAGACAGGATGGACAATGAGCAGTTCTTC.

This clonotype has a handful of counts. J is TRBJ1-5 and V is TRBV14; D is unclear. V was pared by 2 bases and J by 0 bases, with 5 bases between. The CDR3 totals 14 residues. Germline lookup yields CDR1 SGHDN and CDR2 FVKESK. DNA of the CDR3: TGTGCCAGCAGCCAAAGTTATAGCAATCAGCCCCAGCATTTT. It translates to CASSQSYSNQPQHF.

Here the CDR3 DNA reads TGTGCCACCAGTGGGGACAGGGGAGGCGCAGATACGCAGTATTTT. This sequence encodes CATSGDRGGADTQYF. V and J are TRBV24-1 and TRBJ2-3; 10 bases are shared with TRBD1. V lost 5 bases, J lost 4 bases, and 5 bases stayed unmatched. The CDR3 runs 15 residues. Germline-derived CDR1 and CDR2 are KGHDR and SFDVKD.